This TCR beta chain came from a study of cytomegalovirus exposure and HLA in healthy donors. Background on the study: The approximately 710 first-cohort repertoires and the 130 or so validation repertoires shared the same platform, a later analysis reported. Findings and limits, study-wide: Three CMV-associated chains were confirmed in vitro to be specific for CMV antigens. Both high specificity and high sensitivity reportedly marked the classifier's diagnosis of cytomegalovirus status.

V trimming: 2 bases; J trimming: 5 bases; junction bases outside the gene matches: 7. Germline CDR1 SEHNR, CDR2 FQNEAQ (reference sequence). This CDR3 region has 15 residues. Worth noting for this clone: Its target is unknown.

The table came from immunoSEQ multiplex PCR; TCRdb's copy has only in-frame clones and leaves some out. The sample consists of over 45,000 clones, more than 90% of them appearing once. Specimen: PBMCs. This TCR was sampled from a man younger than 35 in good health and CMV-seronegative. J is TRBJ2-7 and V is TRBV7-9, with 9 nucleotides matching TRBD1. Here the CDR3 reads CASSLQGDRAHEQYF. In nucleotides, the CDR3 is TGTGCCAGCAGCTTACAGGGGGACAGGGCCCACGAGCAGTACTTC.